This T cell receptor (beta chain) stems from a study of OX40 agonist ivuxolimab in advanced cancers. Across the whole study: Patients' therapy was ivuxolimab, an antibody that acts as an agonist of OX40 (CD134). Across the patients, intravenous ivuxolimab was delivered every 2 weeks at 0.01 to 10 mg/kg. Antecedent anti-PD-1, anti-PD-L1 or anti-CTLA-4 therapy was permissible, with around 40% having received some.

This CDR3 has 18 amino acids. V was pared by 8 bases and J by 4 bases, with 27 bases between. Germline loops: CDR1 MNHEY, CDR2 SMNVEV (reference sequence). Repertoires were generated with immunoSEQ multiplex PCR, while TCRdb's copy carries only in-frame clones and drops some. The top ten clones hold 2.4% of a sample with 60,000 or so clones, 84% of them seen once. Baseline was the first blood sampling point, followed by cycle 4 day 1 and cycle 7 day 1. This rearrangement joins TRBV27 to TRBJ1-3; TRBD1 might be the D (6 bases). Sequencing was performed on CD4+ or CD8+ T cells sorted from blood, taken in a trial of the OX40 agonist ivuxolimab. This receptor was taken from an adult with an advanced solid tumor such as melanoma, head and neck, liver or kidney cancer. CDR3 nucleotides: TGTGCCAGCCTAAAAGCCGAAGGGGGTTTACAGAGAGGAAACACCATATATTTT. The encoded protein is CASLKAEGGLQRGNTIYF.